This record covers a single T cell receptor beta chain. The antigen is unknown. Total RNA was extracted at no less than 6 micrograms per sample. The length of the CDR3 is 15 residues. V lost 5 bases to trimming and J lost 0 bases; unmatched junction nucleotides: 2. Germline CDR1 reads ENHRY; CDR2 reads SYGVKD. These data originate in a study of blood T cells in healthy people across ages. A second PCR of 7 to 11 cycles used a sample-barcoded 5' primer and a J-beta primer mix. All cDNA molecules were each tagged by a template-switch adaptor with 12 random nucleotides. TCRdb called the 5' RACE reads again in MiXCR, with one record for every CDR3 protein. The data contain over a million distinct CDR3 sequences, under 45% of them singletons. Study-level results: CMV infection status of these donors was not known. TCR beta diversity correlated strongly with naive T cell percentage.

Sequences were obtained from blood. The sequence was obtained from an older woman in good health. This sequence joins TRBV10-3 and TRBJ2-3; TRBD2 matches at 10 bases. The CDR3 nucleotides read TGTGCCATCAGTCAAGCGGGAGGGAGCACAGATACGCAGTATTTT. Protein sequence: CAISQAGGSTDTQYF.